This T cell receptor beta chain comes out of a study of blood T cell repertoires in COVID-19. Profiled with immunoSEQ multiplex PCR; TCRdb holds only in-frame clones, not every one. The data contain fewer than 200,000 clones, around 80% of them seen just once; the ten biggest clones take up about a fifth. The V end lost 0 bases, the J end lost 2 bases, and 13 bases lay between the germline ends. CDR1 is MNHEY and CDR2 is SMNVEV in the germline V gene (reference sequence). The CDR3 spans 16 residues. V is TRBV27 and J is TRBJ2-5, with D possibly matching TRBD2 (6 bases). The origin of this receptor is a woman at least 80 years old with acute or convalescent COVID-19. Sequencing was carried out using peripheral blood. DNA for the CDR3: TGTGCCAGCAGTTTATCCGCGGGGTTAATACAAGAGACCCAGTACTTC. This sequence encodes CASSLSAGLIQETQYF.